This record covers a single TCR beta chain. V was cut by 0 bases and J by 4 bases, with 13 bases left in between. CDR1 and CDR2 from the germline V gene are SGDLS and YYNGEE. The CDR3 is 15 residues long. Assay used: immunoSEQ multiplex PCR; TCRdb lists only in-frame clones, some missing. The sample consists of about 61,000 clones, approximately 90% of them appearing once. The data were obtained in a study of OX40 agonist ivuxolimab in advanced cancers. This sequence joins TRBV9 and TRBJ1-1; D gene uncertain. Sample: CD4+ or CD8+ T cells sorted from blood, taken in a trial of the OX40 agonist ivuxolimab. The sequence was collected from an adult with an advanced solid tumor such as melanoma, head and neck, liver or kidney cancer. The CDR3 sequence is CASSVAWAGGTEAFF. The CDR3 coding sequence is TGTGCCAGCAGCGTAGCATGGGCTGGTGGCACTGAAGCTTTCTTT.